Here is one T cell receptor (beta chain) with its context. This sample stems from a study of monozygotic twins with inflammatory bowel disease. CDR3 length equals 15 residues. Germline loops: CDR1 KGHSH, CDR2 LQKENI. The input for each TCR library was around 3.5 ug of total RNA. For each CDR3 protein, TCRdb gives one entry from its re-call of the 5' RACE reads, without DNA. This repertoire includes around 380,000 distinct CDR3 sequences. The sequence was collected from a human donor with ulcerative colitis or Crohn's disease, or a healthy co-twin of an affected twin (not recorded which). The sequenced material came from blood. The chain has TRBV18 and TRBJ2-3. The chain's CDR3 is CASSPEVVSTDTQYF.